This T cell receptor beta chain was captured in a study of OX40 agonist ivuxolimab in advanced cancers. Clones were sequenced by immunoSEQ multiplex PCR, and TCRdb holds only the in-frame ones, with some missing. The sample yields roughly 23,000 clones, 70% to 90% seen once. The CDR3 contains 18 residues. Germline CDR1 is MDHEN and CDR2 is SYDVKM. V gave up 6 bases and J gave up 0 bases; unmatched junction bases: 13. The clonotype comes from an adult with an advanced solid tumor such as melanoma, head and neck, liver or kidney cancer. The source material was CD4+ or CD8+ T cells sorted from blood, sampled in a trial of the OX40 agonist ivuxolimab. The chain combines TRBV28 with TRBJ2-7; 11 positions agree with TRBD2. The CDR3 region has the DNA TGTGCCAGCAGCTCTTCGATAGCGGGGGGGTTTACCTCCTACGAGCAGTACTTC. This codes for CASSSSIAGGFTSYEQYF.